This entry lists 20 T cell receptor beta chains sequenced from one sample in a study of blood T cell repertoires in COVID-19. Assay used: immunoSEQ multiplex PCR; TCRdb lists only in-frame clones, some missing. The sample records roughly 140,000 clones, around nine tenths being singletons. Sequenced input: peripheral blood. Every receptor here comes from a human donor in a cohort sampled during active COVID-19.

This rearrangement joins TRBV4-2 to TRBJ2-5, with 13 bases fitting TRBD2. J lost 2 bases, V lost 1 base, and 10 bases had no gene match. CDR3 size: 19 residues. CDR1 and CDR2 from the germline V gene are LGHNA and YNFKEQ. The CDR3 sequence: CASSQAPTSGGWVQETQYF. Here the CDR3 DNA reads TGTGCCAGCAGCCAAGCCCCGACTAGCGGGGGGTGGGTGCAAGAGACCCAGTACTTC.

This clone was picked up one time. The chain links TRBV7-2 to TRBJ2-2, with D tentatively TRBD1 (6 bases). Trimming pared 4 bases from V and 4 bases from J, leaving 13 bases between. Germline CDR1 and CDR2: SGHTA and FQGNSA. The CDR3 length is 15 residues. Written as DNA, the CDR3 is TGTGCCAGCAGCTGGGACATTTCGGGCACCGGGGAGCTGTTTTTT. Amino acid sequence: CASSWDISGTGELFF.

The CDR3 nucleotides read TGCGCCAGCAGCCAAGAATTACGGGTTCGCGGCAATCAGCCCCAGCATTTT. Protein product: CASSQELRVRGNQPQHF. The rearrangement uses TRBV4-3 and TRBJ1-5; D call uncertain. The CDR3 totals 17 residues. Germline lookup yields CDR1 LGHNA and CDR2 YSLEER. Between the trimmed V and J ends, which lost 0 bases and 2 bases, there was a span of 14 bases.

The chain joins TRBV29-1 to TRBJ2-1, with D perhaps matching TRBD2 (5 bases). From germline, CDR1 is SQVTM and CDR2 ANQGSEA. This CDR3 spans 13 amino acids. Trimming shortened V by 4 bases and J by 6 bases, and 13 bases separated the two germline ends. The CDR3: CSVGGLAGNEQFF. The CDR3, as DNA: TGCAGCGTTGGTGGGCTAGCTGGCAATGAGCAGTTCTTC.

The DNA of the CDR3 is TGTGCCAGCAGCTTGGGGGACAGCTCCTACAATGAGCAGTTCTTC. As protein: CASSLGDSSYNEQFF. This rearrangement joins TRBV5-4 to TRBJ2-1, with TRBD1 matching 7 bases. Germline CDR1 SGHNT, CDR2 YYREEE (reference sequence). After removal of 0 bases from V and 0 bases from J, the junction contained 0 bases not matched to a gene. CDR3 length equals 15 residues.

This clone occurred once. V usage is TRBV6-2 or TRBV6-3 and J usage is TRBJ2-1, with 9 bases fitting TRBD2. Germline assignment: CDR1 MNHEY and CDR2 SVGEGT. The CDR3 has 15 residues. The J segment lost 4 bases and the V segment lost 5 bases, leaving 6 bases of the junction unmatched. The CDR3 here is CASSVLRGGYNEQFF. CDR3 nucleotides: TGTGCCAGCAGTGTGTTGCGGGGGGGATACAATGAGCAGTTCTTC.

The chain uses TRBV5-1 and TRBJ2-5; D not resolved. Germline CDR1 reads SGHRS; CDR2 reads YFSETQ. V was trimmed by 0 bases and J by 1 base, leaving 7 bases between them. The CDR3 has 14 amino acids. CDR3 nucleotides: TGCGCCAGCAGCTTGGAATGGGCCCAAGAGACCCAGTACTTC. This translates into CASSLEWAQETQYF. Supplemented by reference TRBV5-1 and TRBJ2-5, the full variable domain reads KAGVTQTPRYLIKTRGQQVTLSCSPISGHRSVSWYQQTPGQGLQFLFEYFSETQRNKGNFPGRFSGRQFSNSRSEMNVSTLELGDSALYLCASSLEWAQETQYFGPGTRLLVL.

The CDR3 spells CASSYQVGGELYNEQFF. Written as DNA, the CDR3 is TGTGCCAGCAGTTACCAAGTGGGAGGGGAGCTCTACAATGAGCAGTTCTTC. V gene TRBV6-2 or TRBV6-3 combines with J gene TRBJ2-1, with 7 bases that match TRBD2. CDR3 length: 17 residues. After removal of 2 bases from V and 3 bases from J, the junction contained 10 bases not matched to a gene. The germline V gene has CDR1 MNHEY and CDR2 SVGEGT.

The rearrangement uses TRBV28 and TRBJ1-2, with TRBD1 identical over 9 bases. The trim removed 2 bases at V and 0 bases at J, leaving 7 bases unmatched. This CDR3 has 17 amino acids. Germline V gene data show CDR1 as MDHEN and CDR2 as SYDVKM. DNA of the CDR3: TGTGCCAGCAGTTTAGCGGGACAGGGATATACTAACTATGGCTACACCTTC. It is translated as CASSLAGQGYTNYGYTF.

This clone appeared once. The chain has TRBV19 and TRBJ2-7; 7 bases line up with TRBD1. Germline CDR1 reads LNHDA; CDR2 reads SQIVND (reference sequence). Trimming removed 1 base from V and 2 bases from J; junction bases left unmatched: 5. This CDR3 spans 15 amino acids. The chain's CDR3 is CASSIGGTVAYEQYF. CDR3 nucleotide sequence: TGTGCCAGTAGTATAGGGGGGACAGTCGCCTACGAGCAGTACTTC.

The V gene is TRBV27, the J gene TRBJ2-7; 9 bases map to TRBD2. Germline V lookup: CDR1 MNHEY, CDR2 SMNVEV (reference sequence). With V trimmed by 2 bases and J by 6 bases, 5 bases remained unmatched. The CDR3 loop spans 14 amino acids. The CDR3 DNA is TGTGCCAGCAGTTTAGCGGGAGGGCCGGGCGAGCAGTACTTC. Protein sequence: CASSLAGGPGEQYF.

The chain uses TRBV9 and TRBJ1-2; unclear D gene. This CDR3 contains 12 residues. V was cut by 7 bases and J by 7 bases, with 14 bases left in between. Germline CDR1 is SGDLS and CDR2 is YYNGEE. This CDR3 reads CASESTFGGYTF. Written as DNA, the CDR3 is TGTGCCAGCGAATCGACTTTCGGTGGCTACACCTTC.

The gene calls are TRBV6-1 and TRBJ2-7; D is perhaps TRBD1 (5 bases). Germline V gives CDR1 MNHNS, CDR2 SASEGT. The CDR3 spans 13 residues. V lost 3 bases and J 6 bases, leaving 12 bases between the germline ends. DNA for the CDR3: TGTGCCAGCAGTGAGGGGCCCATCGGCGAGCAGTACTTC. It encodes CASSEGPIGEQYF.

DNA of the CDR3: TGCAGCGTTTGGCTAGCGGGAAGCACAGATACGCAGTATTTT. Protein product: CSVWLAGSTDTQYF. V and J are TRBV29-1 and TRBJ2-3; 9 bases are a match to TRBD2. The J segment lost 0 bases and the V segment lost 5 bases, leaving 3 bases of the junction unmatched. From germline, CDR1 is SQVTM and CDR2 ANQGSEA. The CDR3 totals 14 residues.

The chain carries TRBV24-1 and TRBJ2-2, with D tentatively TRBD2 (6 bases). V dropped 4 bases and J dropped 2 bases, with 16 bases sitting between them. The germline V gene has CDR1 KGHDR and CDR2 SFDVKD. The CDR3 covers 17 residues. Written as DNA, the CDR3 is TGTGCCACCAGTGAAGATACTGGGGGGAAAAACACCGGGGAGCTGTTTTTT. Translating it yields CATSEDTGGKNTGELFF.

This sequence joins TRBV29-1 and TRBJ1-2, with D unresolved. V gave up 6 bases and J gave up 0 bases, with 11 bases separating them. The CDR3 is 13 amino acids. The germline gives CDR1 SQVTM, CDR2 ANQGSEA. CDR3: CSVTTDSNYGYTF. CDR3 DNA: TGCAGCGTGACGACGGACTCTAACTATGGCTACACCTTC. Using reference TRBV29-1 and TRBJ1-2 for the parts outside the CDR3, the full variable domain is SAVISQKPSRDICQRGTSLTIQCQVDSQVTMMFWYRQQPGQSLTLIATANQGSEATYESGFVIDKFPISRPNLTFSTLTVSNMSPEDSSIYLCSVTTDSNYGYTFGSGTRLTVV.

The chain joins TRBV18 to TRBJ2-7; D is possibly TRBD1 (6 bases). Per the germline V gene, CDR1 is KGHSH and CDR2 is LQKENI. CDR3 size: 14 residues. Trimming shortened V by 6 bases and J by 2 bases, and 14 bases separated the two germline ends. CDR3 residues: CASSDGTKPYEQYF. In DNA, the CDR3 is TGTGCCAGCTCCGACGGGACAAAACCCTACGAGCAGTACTTC.

The rearrangement links TRBV11-2 to TRBJ2-2; 9 bases are a match to TRBD2. Trimming at V came to 0 bases and at J to 4 bases, leaving 15 bases not matched to a gene. Germline CDR1 SGHAT, CDR2 FQNNGV. The CDR3 is made up of 20 amino acids. The CDR3 sequence: CASSLDPRPSGKGGTGELFF. The CDR3 DNA reads as TGTGCCAGCAGCTTAGACCCCCGCCCTAGCGGGAAAGGTGGCACCGGGGAGCTGTTTTTT.

The chain has TRBV6-2 or TRBV6-3 and TRBJ2-2; the D is unclear. Germline CDR1 reads MNHEY; CDR2 reads SVGEGT. The CDR3 spans 13 residues. V dropped 5 bases and J dropped 5 bases, with 9 bases sitting between them. The CDR3 loop reads CASSRLRTGELFF. In DNA, the CDR3 is TGTGCCAGCAGTCGCCTTAGAACCGGGGAGCTGTTTTTT.

This chain links TRBV7-9 with TRBJ2-3, with D possibly TRBD1 on 5 matching bases. Germline V gene data show CDR1 as SEHNR and CDR2 as FQNEAQ (reference sequence). The ends were cut back, 7 bases at V and 2 bases at J, with 13 bases in the middle. The length of the CDR3 is 14 residues. The CDR3 nucleotides read TGTGCCAGCATAACGACAGCGAACACAGATACGCAGTATTTT. As protein: CASITTANTDTQYF.